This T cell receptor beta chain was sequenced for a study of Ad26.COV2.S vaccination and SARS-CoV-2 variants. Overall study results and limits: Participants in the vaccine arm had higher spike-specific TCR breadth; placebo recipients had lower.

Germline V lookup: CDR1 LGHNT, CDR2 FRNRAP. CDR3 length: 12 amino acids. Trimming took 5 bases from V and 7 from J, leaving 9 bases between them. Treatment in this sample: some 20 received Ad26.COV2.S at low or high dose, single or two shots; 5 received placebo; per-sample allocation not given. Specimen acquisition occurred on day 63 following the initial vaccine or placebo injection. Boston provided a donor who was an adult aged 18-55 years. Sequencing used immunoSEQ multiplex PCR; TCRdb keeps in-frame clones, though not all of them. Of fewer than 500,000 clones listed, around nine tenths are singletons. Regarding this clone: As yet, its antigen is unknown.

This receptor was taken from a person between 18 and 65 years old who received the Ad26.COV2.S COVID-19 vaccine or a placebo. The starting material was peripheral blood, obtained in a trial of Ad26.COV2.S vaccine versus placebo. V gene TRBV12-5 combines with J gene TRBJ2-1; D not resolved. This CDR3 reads CASGLWGNEQFF. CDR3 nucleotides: TGTGCTAGTGGTCTTTGGGGAAATGAGCAGTTCTTC.